These 18 T cell receptor beta chains were sequenced from one sample in a study of cytomegalovirus exposure and HLA in healthy donors. PCR used 60 Vbeta primers and 13 Jbeta primers. The method was immunoSEQ multiplex PCR; TCRdb's version includes in-frame clones alone and lacks a portion of them. The table lists a few hundred thousand clones, just under 85% of them singletons. Specimen: PBMCs. Receptor source: a woman aged 40 to 55 in good health and CMV-seronegative.

The chain employs TRBV5-1 and TRBJ2-7; the match to TRBD1 covers 7 bases. V dropped 2 bases and J dropped 1; count of bases not matched to a gene: 9. Germline V gives CDR1 SGHRS, CDR2 YFSETQ. The CDR3 covers 16 residues. CDR3 DNA sequence: TGCGCCAGCAGCTTTACCCTCCGGGACAGATCCTACGAGCAGTACTTC. Residues: CASSFTLRDRSYEQYF.

This clone was seen only once. CDR3 sequence: CASSPRYRGQRAYEQYF. The CDR3 bases are TGTGCCAGCAGCCCGAGATACAGGGGGCAGCGGGCCTACGAGCAGTACTTC. The gene calls are TRBV7-3 and TRBJ2-7, with TRBD1 matching over 9 bases. Per the germline V gene, CDR1 is SGHTA and CDR2 is FQGTGA. CDR3 length equals 17 residues. V lost 5 bases and J lost 2; bases outside the gene matches: 13. Together with reference TRBV7-3 and TRBJ2-7, the CDR3 gives the full variable domain: GAGVSQTPSNKVTEKGKYVELRCDPISGHTALYWYRQSLGQGPEFLIYFQGTGAADDSGLPNDRFFAVRPEGSVSTLKIQRTERGDSAVYLCASSPRYRGQRAYEQYFGPGTRLTVT.

The chain employs TRBV7-6 and TRBJ2-7; maybe TRBD2 (7 bases). V lost 5 bases and J lost 2, with 16 bases in between. CDR1 and CDR2 (germline): SGHVS, FNYEAQ. The CDR3 covers 15 residues. The CDR3 here is CASSPIAGAAYEQYF. The CDR3 DNA sequence: TGTGCCAGCAGCCCTATTGCGGGGGCTGCCTACGAGCAGTACTTC.

The chain has TRBV5-1 and TRBJ2-1; a possible D gene is TRBD1 (6 bases). The CDR3 is 16 amino acids. Germline V gives CDR1 SGHRS, CDR2 YFSETQ. V lost 4 bases and J lost 1, with 15 bases in between. The chain's CDR3 is CASSATGLGSYNEQFF. CDR3 coding DNA: TGCGCCAGCAGCGCCACAGGGCTGGGATCCTACAATGAGCAGTTCTTC. Full variable domain (outside the CDR3, taken from reference TRBV5-1 and TRBJ2-1): KAGVTQTPRYLIKTRGQQVTLSCSPISGHRSVSWYQQTPGQGLQFLFEYFSETQRNKGNFPGRFSGRQFSNSRSEMNVSTLELGDSALYLCASSATGLGSYNEQFFGPGTRLTVL.

The rearrangement joins TRBV5-4 to TRBJ2-5, with 9 nucleotides matching TRBD2. The J segment lost 4 bases and the V segment lost 0 bases, leaving 4 bases of the junction unmatched. The CDR3 is 15 amino acids. CDR1 and CDR2 from the germline V gene are SGHNT and YYREEE (reference sequence). The CDR3 DNA reads as TGTGCCAGCAGCTTGGTTAGCGGGGGACGAGAGACCCAGTACTTC. It codes for CASSLVSGGRETQYF.

The chain has TRBV5-1 and TRBJ2-3, with 13 bases aligning to TRBD2. With V trimmed by 4 bases and J by 6 bases, 8 bases remained unmatched. Germline V gives CDR1 SGHRS, CDR2 YFSETQ. The CDR3 runs 16 residues. This chain's CDR3 is CASSPPGLAGFDTQYF. The CDR3 nucleotides are TGCGCCAGCAGCCCTCCGGGACTAGCGGGGTTTGATACGCAGTATTTT.

The chain uses TRBV6-6 and TRBJ2-7; D remains unclear. The CDR3 is made up of 14 amino acids. CDR1 is MNHNY and CDR2 is SVGAGI in the germline V gene (reference sequence). Trimming left V 0 bases short and J 2 bases short, with 8 bases between. In DNA form, the CDR3 reads TGTGCCAGCAGTTACTCGGGCAGAACCTACGAGCAGTACTTC. Its translation: CASSYSGRTYEQYF.

V is TRBV2 and J is TRBJ2-5, with TRBD1 as a possible D gene (6 bases). V was cut by 4 bases and J by 4 bases, with 10 bases left in between. Germline loops: CDR1 SNHLY, CDR2 FYNNEI. There are 13 residues in the CDR3. CDR3 loop: CASSGQVPETQYF. The DNA of the CDR3 is TGTGCCAGCAGTGGACAGGTCCCAGAGACCCAGTACTTC.

The rearrangement uses TRBV9 and TRBJ1-1; possibly TRBD1 for D (6 bases). Trimming removed 4 bases from V and 2 bases from J, with 12 bases in between. CDR1 SGDLS and CDR2 YYNGEE come from the germline V gene. The length of the CDR3 is 14 residues. The CDR3 region has the DNA TGTGCCAGCAGCTCAACAGGGCTCAACACTGAAGCTTTCTTT. Its translation is CASSSTGLNTEAFF.

The chain links TRBV12-5 to TRBJ1-1, with a tentative D call TRBD1 (6 bases). The germline gives CDR1 LGHNT, CDR2 FRNRAP. V lost 0 bases, J lost 1 base, and 12 bases lay in between. The CDR3 covers 16 residues. CDR3 DNA: TGTGCTAGTGGTTTGGTACTTGCAGGGGCGAACACTGAAGCTTTCTTT. It translates to CASGLVLAGANTEAFF.

This rearrangement joins TRBV4-1 to TRBJ2-3, with 7 bases identical to TRBD2. The V gene end was trimmed by 1 base and the J gene end by 0 bases; junction bases not matched to a gene: 4. This CDR3 has 16 amino acids. Germline CDR1 MGHRA, CDR2 YSYEKL. CDR3 residues: CASSQVERGSTDTQYF. The CDR3 region has the DNA TGCGCCAGCAGCCAAGTCGAGCGGGGAAGCACAGATACGCAGTATTTT.

For this clone: Different DNA sequences within this sample yield the same CDR3. The CDR3 loop is CASSSLAGRYEQYF. DNA for the CDR3: TGTGCCAGCAGCTCCCTAGCGGGCAGGTACGAGCAGTACTTC. The V call is TRBV28, the J call TRBJ2-7; TRBD2 agrees at 8 bases. J gave up 4 bases and V 6 bases, and 8 bases lay outside the gene matches. The CDR3 has 14 amino acids. CDR1 and CDR2 (germline): MDHEN, SYDVKM.

The CDR3 reads CASSGRGGNNEQFF. The CDR3 region has the DNA TGTGCCAGCAGCGGGCGGGGGGGAAACAATGAGCAGTTCTTC. The J gene is TRBJ2-1, the V gene TRBV9, with 9 bases identical to TRBD2. CDR1 SGDLS and CDR2 YYNGEE come from the germline V gene. This CDR3 has 14 residues. The ends lost 3 bases at V and 5 bases at J; junction bases unmatched: 3.

This sequence joins TRBV7-9 and TRBJ2-7, with 9 bases matching TRBD1. Germline V gives CDR1 SEHNR, CDR2 FQNEAQ (reference sequence). CDR3 size: 16 residues. V lost 3 bases, J lost 5 bases, and 11 bases stayed unmatched. Written as DNA, the CDR3 is TGTGCCAGCAGCTTTTCAGCGGGACAGGGCCCCCACGAGCAGTACTTC. This encodes CASSFSAGQGPHEQYF. Filled out from reference TRBV7-9 and TRBJ2-7, the complete variable domain reads DTGVSQNPRHKITKRGQNVTFRCDPISEHNRLYWYRQTLGQGPEFLTYFQNEAQLEKSRLLSDRFSAERPKGSFSTLEIQRTEQGDSAMYLCASSFSAGQGPHEQYFGPGTRLTVT.

The chain has TRBV28 and TRBJ1-5; the match to TRBD1 covers 10 bases. The V gene end was trimmed by 6 bases and the J gene end by 12 bases; junction bases not matched to a gene: 14. CDR3 length: 15 amino acids. In germline, CDR1 is MDHEN, CDR2 SYDVKM. CDR3 DNA sequence: TGTGCCAGCAGACCACCGGGACAGGGGTTCGGGTACCAGCATTTT. Translation gives CASRPPGQGFGYQHF.

This sequence joins TRBV7-6 and TRBJ2-7, with 8 bases matching TRBD1. Germline lookup yields CDR1 SGHVS and CDR2 FNYEAQ. The J segment lost 5 bases and the V segment lost 1 base, leaving 7 bases of the junction unmatched. This CDR3 contains 15 residues. The CDR3 region is CASSLGGDRLDEQYF. DNA for the CDR3: TGTGCCAGCAGCTTAGGGGGGGACAGGCTGGACGAGCAGTACTTC.

This clone was observed a handful of times. The chain carries TRBV12-5 and TRBJ2-4; 7 bases map to TRBD2. The CDR3 is made up of 15 amino acids. Germline assignment: CDR1 LGHNT and CDR2 FRNRAP. V was clipped by 1 base and J by 7 bases; unmatched bases: 7. The DNA for the CDR3 is TGTGCTAGTGGTTTGGATCTGGGGGGGAGTAACATTCAGTACTTC. Residues: CASGLDLGGSNIQYF.

This chain joins TRBV30 and TRBJ1-2, with 10 bases lining up with TRBD1. The length of the CDR3 is 13 residues. V lost 2 bases to trimming and J lost 6 bases; unmatched junction nucleotides: 3. The germline gives CDR1 GTSNPN, CDR2 SVGIG (reference sequence). DNA for the CDR3: TGTGCCTGGAGTCCGGGGACAGGGGATGGCTACACCTTC. It is translated as CAWSPGTGDGYTF.